This T cell receptor (beta chain) originates from a study of blood T cell repertoires in COVID-19. Source study methods: Amplification of reference gene primers was used by the study to estimate nucleated cell counts. This table comes from immunoSEQ multiplex PCR, and its TCRdb copy is limited to in-frame clones, with some not included. V, J and clone size were drawn from that table, and D and trimming were deduced from the DNA. Among under 300,000 clones listed, around 89% were seen once. Assignments of participants to cohorts depended upon their own reported clinical history. Germline values: CDR1 SNHLY, CDR2 FYNNEI. V lost 0 bases, J lost 5 bases, and 2 bases stayed unmatched. The CDR3 covers 15 residues.

The material sequenced was PBMCs or T cells enriched from blood (not recorded which). The chain has TRBV2 and TRBJ2-5, with 11 positions matching TRBD1. The clonotype comes from a woman aged 35 to 49 with acute COVID-19. CDR3: CASSEAGDRGETQYF. The CDR3 DNA is TGTGCCAGCAGTGAAGCCGGGGACAGGGGGGAGACCCAGTACTTC. Using reference TRBV2 and TRBJ2-5 for the parts outside the CDR3, the full variable domain is EPEVTQTPSHQVTQMGQEVILRCVPISNHLYFYWYRQILGQKVEFLVSFYNNEISEKSEIFDDQFSVERPDGSNFTLKIRSTKLEDSAMYFCASSEAGDRGETQYFGPGTRLLVL.